A selection of T cell receptor beta chains follows, all from one sample in a study of shared clonotypes between healthy human individuals. Data came from immunoSEQ multiplex PCR; TCRdb stores just in-frame clones and leaves some out. The profile shows some 2.1 million clones, 93% of them singletons. Sequenced material: naive CD8+ T cells from PBMCs. The source of these receptors is a man aged 18 to 29 in good health. Some clones in this sample may be carry-over from other donors' samples. The CDR3 runs from the conserved cysteine through the conserved F or W. The order of the fields is J gene, V gene, CDR3 protein.

TRBJ2-2,TRBV27,CASSLTGELFF
TRBJ1-1,TRBV6-6,CASKGVKNTEAFF
TRBJ1-1,TRBV5-6,CASSGGGVATEAFF
TRBJ2-7,TRBV5-1,CASSRLPRRLAGVTRTYEQYF
TRBJ1-2,TRBV2,CASRESVDYGYTF
TRBJ2-1,TRBV9,CASMGQGPYNEQFF
TRBJ2-7,TRBV9,CASSVAGTSGYEQYF
TRBJ1-1,TRBV5-5,CASRERDRDTEAFF
TRBJ2-5,TRBV1,CTSSHPGREQETQYF
TRBJ1-5,TRBV11-2,CASSPGTAYSNQPQHF
TRBJ2-2,TRBV30,CAWSVFPANTGELFF
TRBJ1-5,TRBV10-3,CAISNYRGLDQPQHF
TRBJ1-1,TRBV6-5,CASSGGEYTEAFF
TRBJ2-7,TRBV7-8,CASSLDKYEQYF
TRBJ2-5,TRBV5-1,CASSPGRGWETQYF
TRBJ1-1,TRBV9,CASRGQGNTEAFF
TRBJ2-7,TRBV7-8,CASSLDLGTGTYEQYF
TRBJ1-2,TRBV4-3,CASSQDYVTYGYTF
TRBJ2-7,TRBV11-2,CASSLEDGTATEQYF
TRBJ2-1,TRBV27,CASRLGTSGRNEQFF
TRBJ1-2,TRBV6-1,CASSLLLRGEHAF
TRBJ2-7,TRBV11-2,CASSHSGRDRVAEQYF
TRBJ2-7,TRBV27,CASSFSTVGEQYF
TRBJ2-5,TRBV9,CASSVVGDFEETQYF
TRBJ2-7,TRBV9,CASSAGLAGSEQYF
TRBJ1-2,TRBV14,CASSQDRVDGYTF
TRBJ2-5,TRBV19,CASWGQGMETQYF